The present TCR beta chain was sequenced within a study of T cell clones after liver transplantation. On the study more broadly: Pre-transplant mixed lymphocyte reactions yielded third-party-reactive TCRbeta sequences as comparators for graft-donor-reactive sequences. Three of eight recipients were HCV-positive; others had non-autoimmune, non-viral indications.

Data came from immunoSEQ multiplex PCR; TCRdb stores just in-frame clones and leaves some out. The table has about 51,000 clones, more than 65% seen once; the top ten hold around 9.5%. The CDR3 loop spans 16 amino acids. Unmatched junction bases numbered 5, after V lost 0 bases and J lost 3 bases. CDR1 is SGDLS and CDR2 is YYNGEE in the germline V gene. The V gene is TRBV9, the J gene TRBJ2-7, with TRBD2 matching 11 bases. The TCR comes from a human patient who received a liver transplant. Some T cells may be transferred from the graft donor. Material: CD4+ T cells from blood, obtained less than 70 months after liver transplant. The CDR3 nucleotides are TGTGCCAGCAGCGTAGCTAGCGGGGGGACAATCTACGAGCAGTACTTC. Protein: CASSVASGGTIYEQYF. The full variable domain, rest sourced from reference TRBV9 and TRBJ2-7, is DSGVTQTPKHLITATGQRVTLRCSPRSGDLSVYWYQQSLDQGLQFLIQYYNGEERAKGNILERFSAQQFPDLHSELNLSSLELGDSALYFCASSVASGGTIYEQYFGPGTRLTVT.